What follows are 26 T cell receptor beta chains derived from one specimen sequenced in a study of glioma-infiltrating T cells after dendritic cell vaccination. Profiled with immunoSEQ multiplex PCR; TCRdb holds only in-frame clones, not every one. The sample lists around 62,000 clones; 80% to 85% were seen once. Sequences were derived from blood, sampled before dendritic cell vaccination. Receptors were obtained from a human donor with glioblastoma.

The chain employs TRBV28 and TRBJ2-2, with D tentatively TRBD1 (6 bases). The length of the CDR3 is 14 residues. The germline gives CDR1 MDHEN, CDR2 SYDVKM. V lost 5 bases to trimming and J lost 7 bases, with 14 bases between them. The DNA for the CDR3 is TGTGCCAGCAGTGTCGTAGGGGGTGACGGGGAGCTGTTTTTT. Amino acids: CASSVVGGDGELFF.

V usage is TRBV19 and J usage is TRBJ1-1, with 10 bases that match TRBD1. Germline loops: CDR1 LNHDA, CDR2 SQIVND (reference sequence). This CDR3 spans 15 amino acids. After removal of 5 bases from V and 1 base from J, the junction contained 4 bases not matched to a gene. The CDR3 DNA reads as TGTGCCAGTAGTCGTCGGGACAGGGGGAACACTGAAGCTTTCTTT. It codes for CASSRRDRGNTEAFF.

The V gene is TRBV30, the J gene TRBJ1-2; D unclear. Trimming cost V 4 bases and J 7 bases, with 10 bases left between them. The CDR3 consists of 11 residues. CDR1 and CDR2 (germline): GTSNPN, SVGIG (reference sequence). The CDR3 protein is CAWTPVGGYTF. CDR3 DNA: TGTGCCTGGACTCCGGTCGGTGGCTACACCTTC.

The genes are TRBV29-1 and TRBJ1-1; D gene unclear. The germline V gene encodes CDR1 SQVTM and CDR2 ANQGSEA. CDR3 size: 12 residues. Trimming took 6 bases from V and 4 from J, leaving 12 bases between them. The chain's CDR3 is CSVGESGTEAFF. CDR3 bases: TGCAGCGTAGGCGAATCGGGCACTGAAGCTTTCTTT.

V gene TRBV11-2 combines with J gene TRBJ2-1; D gene uncertain. CDR3 size: 14 residues. Trimming cost V 5 bases and J 1 base, with 9 bases left between them. Germline V gives CDR1 SGHAT, CDR2 FQNNGV. In DNA, the CDR3 is TGTGCCAGCAGCACCTTGAGATCCTACAATGAGCAGTTCTTC. It is translated as CASSTLRSYNEQFF.

The chain combines TRBV18 with TRBJ2-2, with 14 bases identical to TRBD2. Germline CDR1 and CDR2: KGHSH and LQKENI. The CDR3 contains 19 residues. V was pared by 4 bases and J by 3 bases, with 10 bases of the junction left unmatched. CDR3: CASSRGTSGGWSDTGELFF. The CDR3 DNA sequence: TGTGCCAGCTCACGAGGGACTAGCGGGGGATGGTCGGACACCGGGGAGCTGTTTTTT.

In DNA form, the CDR3 reads TGTGCCTGGAGTGCCTCGGACAGGGTCCACACCGGGGAGCTGTTTTTT. As protein: CAWSASDRVHTGELFF. This chain links TRBV30 with TRBJ2-2, with TRBD1 identical over 8 bases. The length of the CDR3 is 16 residues. Losses at the gene ends were 1 base for V and 3 bases for J; bases not matched to a gene: 7. Looked up from germline, CDR1 is GTSNPN and CDR2 is SVGIG (reference sequence).

This clone was detected once. The V and J genes are TRBV29-1 and TRBJ2-7; 8 bases fit TRBD2. The CDR3 covers 13 residues. With V trimmed by 2 bases and J by 3 bases, 3 bases remained unmatched. Germline assignment: CDR1 SQVTM and CDR2 ANQGSEA. The chain's CDR3 is CSVEPAGGYEQYF. As DNA, the CDR3 is TGCAGCGTTGAACCGGCGGGGGGCTACGAGCAGTACTTC.

The chain uses TRBV9 and TRBJ2-7; 9 bases are a match to TRBD1. The CDR3 has 17 residues. Germline-derived CDR1 and CDR2 are SGDLS and YYNGEE. With V trimmed by 1 base and J by 3 bases, 11 bases remained unmatched. This chain's CDR3 is CASSVFSRGQGDYEQYF. The CDR3 DNA reads TGTGCCAGCAGCGTATTTTCCCGGGGACAGGGCGACTACGAGCAGTACTTC.

The V call is TRBV7-8, the J call TRBJ2-7; 7 bases align to TRBD2. This CDR3 contains 14 residues. The germline gives CDR1 SGHVS, CDR2 FQNEAQ. The ends lost 1 base at V and 3 bases at J; junction bases unmatched: 3. CDR3 nucleotide sequence: TGTGCCAGCAGCTTAGTTAGGGAGGGCTACGAGCAGTACTTC. It encodes CASSLVREGYEQYF.

The chain couples TRBV25-1 to TRBJ2-1; the D gene is possibly TRBD2 (6 bases). V lost 4 bases and J lost 5, with 21 bases in between. The germline V gene has CDR1 MGHDK and CDR2 SYGVNS. The CDR3 sequence is 17 residues long. The CDR3: CASSGHRDSKAHNEQFF. For the CDR3, the DNA is TGTGCCAGCAGTGGCCACCGGGACTCCAAAGCCCACAATGAGCAGTTCTTC.

The chain combines TRBV5-1 with TRBJ1-1; the D gene is possibly TRBD1 (5 bases). Trimming pared 4 bases from V and 6 bases from J, leaving 16 bases between. Germline lookup yields CDR1 SGHRS and CDR2 YFSETQ. The CDR3 sequence is 14 residues long. The DNA of the CDR3 is TGCGCCAGCAGCCAGGACACTGGGAAGGCTGAAGCTTTCTTT. Amino acids: CASSQDTGKAEAFF.

The chain joins TRBV5-4 to TRBJ2-2; 10 bases fit TRBD2. This CDR3 region has 16 residues. Germline V gene lookup returns CDR1 SGHNT and CDR2 YYREEE (reference sequence). With V trimmed by 0 bases and J by 3 bases, 2 bases remained unmatched. CDR3 region: CASSLALAGYTGELFF. In DNA, the CDR3 is TGTGCCAGCAGCTTGGCACTAGCGGGGTACACCGGGGAGCTGTTTTTT.

The V and J genes are TRBV6-1 and TRBJ2-2, with 10 bases aligning to TRBD1. Germline CDR1 MNHNS, CDR2 SASEGT. The junction had 4 bases not matched to a gene; V was cut back by 11 bases and J by 1 base. The CDR3 runs to 14 residues. CDR3: CAGRTGGNTGELFF. The DNA of the CDR3 is TGTGCCGGTCGGACAGGGGGGAACACCGGGGAGCTGTTTTTT.

This chain connects TRBV6-1 to TRBJ2-7; D may be TRBD2 (7 bases). The CDR3 has 13 residues. Germline loops: CDR1 MNHNS, CDR2 SASEGT. V lost 3 bases and J 2 bases, leaving 8 bases between the germline ends. CDR3 residues: CASSERGPYEQYF. The CDR3 bases are TGTGCCAGCAGTGAGCGGGGGCCCTACGAGCAGTACTTC.

The chain couples TRBV5-5 to TRBJ2-3; 7 nucleotides agree with TRBD2. V trimming: 4 bases; J trimming: 5 bases; junction bases outside the gene matches: 7. The germline V gene has CDR1 SGHKS and CDR2 YYEKEE (reference sequence). The CDR3 is 14 residues long. The CDR3 DNA is TGTGCCAGCAGCCCGGCTCGGGGGGTAGATACGCAGTATTTT. Protein product: CASSPARGVDTQYF.

A few counts support this clone. This chain connects TRBV30 to TRBJ2-7; no definite D call. Germline V lookup: CDR1 GTSNPN, CDR2 SVGIG (reference sequence). This CDR3 has 13 residues. As DNA, the CDR3 is TGTGCGTCGGGTGGTTCCCCGAAATACGAGCAGTACTTC. It specifies CASGGSPKYEQYF.

J is TRBJ1-1 and V is TRBV5-1, with D unclear. The CDR3 extends over 15 amino acids. The germline V gene encodes CDR1 SGHRS and CDR2 YFSETQ. V was pared by 0 bases and J by 5 bases, with 14 bases between. CDR3: CASSLDPGSSTEAFF. The CDR3 bases are TGCGCCAGCAGCTTGGATCCGGGTTCTAGTACTGAAGCTTTCTTT.

J is TRBJ2-2 and V is TRBV7-2; possibly TRBD1 for D (5 bases). The V end was cut by 5 bases, the J end by 1 base, with 8 bases between. The CDR3 extends over 14 amino acids. From germline, CDR1 is SGHTA and CDR2 FQGNSA. This chain's CDR3 is CASSATGNTGELFF. CDR3 nucleotide sequence: TGTGCCAGCAGCGCAACAGGGAACACCGGGGAGCTGTTTTTT.

The chain combines TRBV7-2 with TRBJ1-1, with D possibly TRBD1 on 5 matching bases. This CDR3 has 14 residues. The V gene lost 5 bases and the J gene lost 8 bases, with 18 bases spanning the gap. Germline values: CDR1 SGHTA, CDR2 FQGNSA. CDR3 DNA sequence: TGTGCCAGCAGCCAAAACGGGGGAATTGGGGAAGCTTTCTTT. This gives the protein CASSQNGGIGEAFF.

The V and J genes are TRBV14 and TRBJ2-2, with TRBD2 matching over 11 bases. The CDR3 has 21 amino acids. Germline CDR1 reads SGHDN; CDR2 reads FVKESK. Trimming took 0 bases from V and 0 from J; bases not matched to a gene: 12. CDR3 DNA sequence: TGTGCCAGCAGCCAAGATAAACTAGCGGGAGACCTTCGGTCGAACACCGGGGAGCTGTTTTTT. Its protein is CASSQDKLAGDLRSNTGELFF.

A few counts support this clone. The chain joins TRBV5-6 to TRBJ2-4, with D possibly matching TRBD1 (5 bases). V was pared by 1 base and J by 11 bases, with 16 bases between. The CDR3 covers 14 residues. Germline CDR1 and CDR2: SGHDT and YYEEEE. The CDR3 sequence is CASSLIGAWTFQYF. The CDR3 nucleotides read TGTGCCAGCAGCTTGATAGGGGCCTGGACATTTCAGTACTTC.

The rearrangement uses TRBV5-1 and TRBJ1-6; D not resolved. Between the trimmed V and J ends, which lost 0 bases and 7 bases, there was a span of 23 bases. CDR1 is SGHRS, CDR2 YFSETQ, per germline. The CDR3 has 19 residues. In DNA form, the CDR3 reads TGCGCCAGCAGCTTGGGATTACAGAGGACTTTGATTAACAATTCACCCCTCCACTTT. Translated, it gives CASSLGLQRTLINNSPLHF.

The V gene is TRBV4-1, the J gene TRBJ2-5, with 10 bases aligning to TRBD2. This CDR3 region has 16 residues. Germline-derived CDR1 and CDR2 are MGHRA and YSYEKL. J was trimmed by 3 bases and V by 3 bases; bases with no gene match: 7. CDR3 sequence: CASSQARGLAEETQYF. The CDR3, as DNA: TGCGCCAGCAGCCAGGCCCGCGGACTAGCGGAAGAGACCCAGTACTTC.

This clone was recorded at least ten times. J is TRBJ2-6 and V is TRBV10-3, with D uncertain. The CDR3 extends over 14 amino acids. V was clipped by 3 bases and J by 0 bases, with 3 bases between them. The germline V gene has CDR1 ENHRY and CDR2 SYGVKD. The CDR3 nucleotides read TGTGCCATCAGTGACAGCTCTGGGGCCAACGTCCTGACTTTC. Protein sequence: CAISDSSGANVLTF.

This chain joins TRBV7-8 and TRBJ1-1; D is unresolved. The CDR3 has 14 residues. Germline loops: CDR1 SGHVS, CDR2 FQNEAQ. Between the trimmed V and J ends, which lost 2 bases and 8 bases, there was a span of 15 bases. The CDR3 sequence is CASSLLATLSEAFF. CDR3 bases: TGTGCCAGCAGCTTACTCGCCACCCTTAGCGAAGCTTTCTTT.